This entry describes one TCR beta chain. As originally analysed: Reference gene primer amplification in the assay estimated nucleated cell counts. Measured with immunoSEQ multiplex PCR; TCRdb has only the in-frame clones, and not every one. The V and J calls and the clone size are those of that table, but D and trimming were determined from the DNA. The sample yields approximately 360,000 clones, 80% to 90% seen once. This sample stems from a study of blood T cell repertoires in COVID-19. Study details: Collection of acute and convalescent COVID-19 samples took place in the United States, Italy and Spain.

This CDR3 contains 15 residues. Between the trimmed V and J ends, which lost 7 bases and 7 bases, there was a span of 23 bases. Germline assignment: CDR1 SQVTM and CDR2 ANQGSEA. Sequencing was done on a sample of peripheral blood. The genes are TRBV29-1 and TRBJ2-1; tentatively, D is TRBD2 (5 bases). The origin of this receptor is a man between 35 and 55 years old with acute or convalescent COVID-19. CDR3 loop: CSAEGVSEPGNEQFF. The DNA of the CDR3 is TGCAGCGCTGAGGGAGTGAGTGAGCCTGGGAATGAGCAGTTCTTC.